Below, 21 T cell receptor beta chains from the same sample are listed, as sequenced in a study of blood T cell repertoires in COVID-19. The assay was immunoSEQ multiplex PCR, and TCRdb's table has in-frame clones only and misses some. The data contain approximately 250,000 clones, roughly 84% of them singletons. Sequencing was carried out using peripheral blood. The receptors stem from a middle-aged man with acute or convalescent COVID-19.

This CDR3 reads CASSLVAGRGYTF. CDR3 bases: TGTGCCAGCAGTTTGGTGGCAGGGAGGGGCTACACCTTC. This rearrangement joins TRBV28 to TRBJ1-2, with D possibly being TRBD1 (5 bases). V was trimmed by 3 bases and J by 8 bases, leaving 13 bases between them. The CDR3 length is 13 residues. The germline CDR1 and CDR2 sequences are MDHEN and SYDVKM.

This clone was seen a handful of times. The chain carries TRBV11-2 and TRBJ1-1; 7 nucleotides match TRBD1. The J segment lost 7 bases and the V segment lost 5 bases, leaving 4 bases of the junction unmatched. The CDR3 runs 12 residues. Germline assignment: CDR1 SGHAT and CDR2 FQNNGV. CDR3 protein: CASSRDSYEAFF. Here the CDR3 DNA reads TGTGCCAGCAGCCGGGACAGTTATGAAGCTTTCTTT.

The rearrangement joins TRBV30 to TRBJ1-4, with D possibly being TRBD1 (5 bases). The CDR3 covers 16 residues. Germline CDR1 GTSNPN, CDR2 SVGIG (reference sequence). V dropped 3 bases and J dropped 7 bases, with 21 bases sitting between them. DNA of the CDR3: TGTGCCTGGAGCGATGGCACCGGACACACAGGTGAAAAACTGTTTTTT. Amino acids: CAWSDGTGHTGEKLFF.

V usage is TRBV7-9 and J usage is TRBJ2-7, with a tentative D call TRBD1 (5 bases). Trimming shortened V by 5 bases and J by 5 bases, and 19 bases separated the two germline ends. In germline, CDR1 is SEHNR, CDR2 FQNEAQ (reference sequence). This CDR3 contains 15 residues. The CDR3 coding sequence is TGTGCCAGCAGCCCCAAGAAATCAGGGAACCACGAGCAGTACTTC. Amino acid sequence: CASSPKKSGNHEQYF.

This clone was detected only once. The gene calls are TRBV19 and TRBJ2-6; possibly TRBD1 for D (6 bases). CDR1 is LNHDA, CDR2 SQIVND, per germline (reference sequence). The CDR3 length is 15 residues. With 7 bases removed from V and 4 bases from J, the gap between germline ends came to 14 bases. DNA of the CDR3: TGTGCCAGTACCAGACAGGCCTTCGGGGCCAACGTCCTGACTTTC. Protein sequence: CASTRQAFGANVLTF.

This chain links TRBV11-1 with TRBJ2-7, with 11 bases fitting TRBD1. The J segment lost 1 base and the V segment lost 5 bases, leaving 4 bases of the junction unmatched. The CDR3 extends over 15 amino acids. The germline V gene has CDR1 SGHAT and CDR2 FQDESV (reference sequence). The CDR3 loop reads CASSRGQGGSYEQYF. Written as DNA, the CDR3 is TGTGCCAGCAGCCGGGGACAGGGGGGTTCCTACGAGCAGTACTTC.

CDR3 sequence (DNA): TGTGCCAGCAGCTTAAAGGGAGTCCCGAACTCCTACGAGCAGTACTTC. Translating it yields CASSLKGVPNSYEQYF. The chain carries TRBV7-3 and TRBJ2-7, with D possibly matching TRBD2 (5 bases). This CDR3 comprises 16 residues. Germline V gene data show CDR1 as SGHTA and CDR2 as FQGTGA. V was cut by 1 base and J by 0 bases, with 13 bases left in between.

A few counts support this clone. The V gene is TRBV6-5, the J gene TRBJ1-1; no definite D call. V lost 3 bases, J lost 3 bases, and 5 bases lay in between. CDR1 and CDR2 (germline): MNHEY, SVGAGI. CDR3 length: 12 residues. The CDR3 coding sequence is TGTGCCAGCAGTTATTCGGACACTGAAGCTTTCTTT. Protein: CASSYSDTEAFF.

The rearrangement joins TRBV5-1 to TRBJ1-6; D remains unclear. CDR3 size: 15 residues. Germline loops: CDR1 SGHRS, CDR2 YFSETQ. Trimming stripped 3 bases from V and 10 bases from J, with 17 bases between. The CDR3 region is CASSSTEGGRSPLHF. In DNA, the CDR3 is TGCGCCAGCAGCTCGACCGAGGGAGGACGATCACCCCTCCACTTT.

V gene TRBV6-5 combines with J gene TRBJ1-3; 8 bases line up with TRBD1. The junction had 4 bases not matched to a gene; V was cut back by 7 bases and J by 2 bases. Germline V gives CDR1 MNHEY, CDR2 SVGAGI. The CDR3 contains 14 residues. As DNA, the CDR3 is TGTGCCAGCAAGAAGGGACAGGCTGGAAACACCATATATTTT. Translating gives CASKKGQAGNTIYF.

This chain joins TRBV16 and TRBJ1-1, with 7 bases matching TRBD1. With 7 bases clipped from V and 2 bases from J, the junction kept 7 bases outside the gene matches. Germline-derived CDR1 and CDR2 are KGHSY and FQNENV. The CDR3 is made up of 14 amino acids. CDR3 sequence reads: CASKTGTANTEAFF. CDR3 nucleotide sequence: TGTGCCAGCAAAACCGGGACAGCCAACACTGAAGCTTTCTTT. Supplemented by reference TRBV16 and TRBJ1-1, the full variable domain reads GEEVAQTPKHLVRGEGQKAKLYCAPIKGHSYVFWYQQVLKNEFKFLISFQNENVFDETGMPKERFSAKCLPNSPCSLEIQATKLEDSAVYFCASKTGTANTEAFFGQGTRLTVV.

In this sample, this clone turned up once. The chain uses TRBV7-9 and TRBJ1-1; D may be TRBD1 (6 bases). The CDR3 is 16 amino acids. Between the trimmed V and J ends, which lost 5 bases and 1 base, there was a span of 17 bases. The germline CDR1 and CDR2 sequences are SEHNR and FQNEAQ (reference sequence). The CDR3 DNA reads as TGTGCCAGCAGCGTCTGGGGAGCAGGGGAGAACACTGAAGCTTTCTTT. It is translated as CASSVWGAGENTEAFF. The full variable domain, completed using reference TRBV7-9 and TRBJ1-1, is DTGVSQNPRHKITKRGQNVTFRCDPISEHNRLYWYRQTLGQGPEFLTYFQNEAQLEKSRLLSDRFSAERPKGSFSTLEIQRTEQGDSAMYLCASSVWGAGENTEAFFGQGTRLTVV.

The rearrangement uses TRBV5-4 and TRBJ1-2; the D gene is possibly TRBD1 (5 bases). CDR3 length: 13 residues. V was pared by 5 bases and J by 7 bases, with 15 bases between. CDR1 is SGHNT and CDR2 is YYREEE in the germline V gene (reference sequence). CDR3 coding DNA: TGTGCCAGCAGGGCGAGAACAGGCGGTGGCTACACCTTC. Amino acids: CASRARTGGGYTF.

This chain uses TRBV6-5 with TRBJ1-1; D remains unclear. From germline, CDR1 is MNHEY and CDR2 SVGAGI. CDR3 size: 14 residues. Trimming stripped 8 bases from V and 6 bases from J, with 19 bases between. CDR3 coding DNA: TGTGCCAGCGTCTATGAGACAACCGGCTCTGAAGCTTTCTTT. Protein: CASVYETTGSEAFF.

The chain recombines TRBV6-6 with TRBJ1-1; no reliable D call. The germline V gene has CDR1 MNHNY and CDR2 SVGAGI (reference sequence). V was clipped by 0 bases and J by 5 bases, with 13 bases between them. CDR3 size: 15 residues. The CDR3 DNA reads TGTGCCAGCAGTTACTCCGGGATAAAGTGGACTGAAGCTTTCTTT. Translation gives CASSYSGIKWTEAFF.

This clone showed up just once. The chain is built from TRBV7-2 and TRBJ1-2; 8 bases fit TRBD1. Germline lookup yields CDR1 SGHTA and CDR2 FQGNSA. CDR3 length equals 14 residues. The V and J ends lost 2 bases and 5 bases, in that order; junction bases with no gene match: 4. The CDR3 DNA is TGTGCCAGCAGCTTACAGGGGGCGGAATATGGCTACACCTTC. It translates to CASSLQGAEYGYTF.

The chain is built from TRBV6-6 and TRBJ1-2, with D unresolved. V was clipped by 6 bases and J by 8 bases, with 13 bases between them. Germline CDR1 is MNHNY and CDR2 is SVGAGI (reference sequence). The CDR3 runs to 12 residues. The CDR3 is CASSTGGGGYTF. For the CDR3, the DNA is TGTGCCAGCAGCACGGGAGGTGGCGGCTACACCTTC.

J is TRBJ1-2 and V is TRBV6-6; TRBD1 matches at 7 bases. V trimming: 6 bases; J trimming: 1 base; junction bases outside the gene matches: 5. Germline V CDR1 and CDR2: MNHNY, SVGAGI (reference sequence). This CDR3 is 14 amino acids long. The CDR3 bases are TGTGCCAGCAGACGGGGACAGAATAACTATGGCTACACCTTC. It is translated as CASRRGQNNYGYTF.

The rearrangement joins TRBV6-5 to TRBJ2-7; TRBD1 matches at 7 bases. Germline assignment: CDR1 MNHEY and CDR2 SVGAGI. V was clipped by 5 bases and J by 0 bases; unmatched bases: 1. The CDR3 length is 13 residues. CDR3: CASSRQGSYEQYF. CDR3 in DNA: TGTGCCAGCAGTCGACAGGGCTCCTACGAGCAGTACTTC.

The chain has TRBV10-2 and TRBJ1-5, with D possibly being TRBD1 (6 bases). The CDR3 is 13 residues long. Trimming pared 4 bases from V and 3 bases from J, leaving 7 bases between. CDR1 is WSHSY, CDR2 SAAADI, per germline. The DNA for the CDR3 is TGCGCCAGCAGTGGGACAGCCAATCAGCCCCAGCATTTT. This gives the protein CASSGTANQPQHF.

This chain joins TRBV18 and TRBJ1-1; 8 nucleotides agree with TRBD1. The CDR3 totals 17 residues. The germline V gene encodes CDR1 KGHSH and CDR2 LQKENI. V was clipped by 3 bases and J by 3 bases; unmatched bases: 12. The CDR3, as DNA: TGTGCCAGCTCACCCTCGGGACAGGAAATACAATACACTGAAGCTTTCTTT. Translating gives CASSPSGQEIQYTEAFF.